A selection of T cell receptor beta chains follows, all from one sample in a study of shared clonotypes between healthy human individuals. Method: immunoSEQ multiplex PCR; TCRdb's copy keeps in-frame clones and lacks some. The table records about 960,000 clones, 70% to 85% of them present only once. The specimen sequenced was memory CD4+ T cells sorted from blood. The receptors come from a young man in good health. The CDR3 runs from the conserved cysteine through the conserved F or W. D genes are given only for firm matches. Clone size is not always given. Where it is, it says once, few, many or a class for expanded clones.

.,.,TRBV20-1,TRBJ2-7,TGCAGTGCTAGAGATACCTACGAGCAGTACTTC,CSARDTYEQYF
.,TRBD1,TRBV5-1,TRBJ2-7,TGCGCCAGCAGCTTGGCCGACAGGGGGAGGGAGGTGCAGTACTTC,CASSLADRGREVQYF
.,TRBD1,TRBV20-1,TRBJ1-2,TGCAGTCTGGACAGGGTTGATGGCTACACCTTC,CSLDRVDGYTF
.,TRBD2,TRBV2,TRBJ2-7,TGTGCCAGCAGTTTTTCGAGTACTAGCGGTTACTCCTACGAGCAGTACTTC,CASSFSSTSGYSYEQYF
few,TRBD1,TRBV5-1,TRBJ1-1,TGCGCCAGCAGCATCGCAGGGGGTACTGAAGCTTTCTTT,CASSIAGGTEAFF
.,.,TRBV4-1,TRBJ1-2,TGCGCCAGCAGCCAAGGGGGGGGACGGGATGGCTACACCTTC,CASSQGGGRDGYTF
.,TRBD1,TRBV10-3,TRBJ2-2,TGTGCCATCAGCGGGACAGGGGACACCGGGGAGCTGTTTTTT,CAISGTGDTGELFF
.,TRBD1,TRBV10-2,TRBJ2-2,TGCGCCAGCACTCCACAGGGGAACGGGGAGCTGTTTTTT,CASTPQGNGELFF
.,.,TRBV11-2,TRBJ2-2,TGTGCCAGCAGCTTAGTTCCCGGCGCGAACACCGGGGAGCTGTTTTTT,CASSLVPGANTGELFF
.,.,TRBV25-1,TRBJ2-7,TGTGCCAGCAGTGAAGGTTGGCAGGGAGGAACTGCCGAGCAGTACTTC,CASSEGWQGGTAEQYF
.,TRBD2,TRBV7-9,TRBJ2-7,TGTGCCAGCAGCTTGGCGGGGGTCAGAGACGAGCAGTACTTC,CASSLAGVRDEQYF
few,TRBD1,TRBV5-4,TRBJ2-6,TGTGCCAGCAGCTTGGGACAGGGATCCGGGGCCAACGTCCTGACTTTC,CASSLGQGSGANVLTF
.,.,TRBV27,TRBJ1-2,TGTGCCAGCAGTTTAGCGGGGGGCTTTAAGGGCTACACCTTC,CASSLAGGFKGYTF
few,.,TRBV6-1,TRBJ2-1,TGTGCCAGCACCCTAGATCTTCGGGCCAATGAGCAGTTCTTC,CASTLDLRANEQFF
.,TRBD2,TRBV29-1,TRBJ2-3,TGCAGCGTTGCCCTTAGCGGGAGTCTCACAGATACGCAGTATTTT,CSVALSGSLTDTQYF
.,TRBD2,TRBV7-2,TRBJ2-1,TGTGCCAGCAGCCCCACTAGCGGGGGATACAATGAGCAGTTCTTC,CASSPTSGGYNEQFF
few,TRBD1,TRBV30,TRBJ1-2,TGTGCCTGGGGCCGGACAGGGATTAATAACACCTTC,CAWGRTGINNTF
few,.,TRBV2,TRBJ1-4,TGTGCCAGCAGTCCGAATGAAAAACTGTTTTTT,CASSPNEKLFF